This T cell receptor (beta chain) was recorded in a study of identical twins. At least ten counts were recorded for this clonotype. The antigen is undetermined. Per the germline V gene, CDR1 is LGHNA and CDR2 is YNFKEQ. There are 12 residues in the CDR3. The V gene lost 0 bases and the J gene lost 6 bases, with 4 bases spanning the gap. Overall study findings and caveats: Models predicted too little out-of-frame TCR alpha sharing in monozygotic twins. Instead of following the same donors, the conclusions were based on cross-sectional statistical analysis. Memory repertoires lacked the insertion deficit that abundant cord blood beta clonotypes showed.

TCRdb re-called the 5' RACE reads with MiXCR, one entry per CDR3 protein. The sample yields roughly 250,000 distinct CDR3 sequences, approximately 7% seen once. Another study also made use of these data, one on yellow fever vaccine responses in identical twins.

The V gene is TRBV4-2, the J gene TRBJ2-3; no definite D call. The sequence was collected from a woman aged 18-35 years in good health. Sequencing was performed on memory (CD45RO+) T cells sorted from blood. CDR3 sequence reads: CASSQEMDTQYF. CDR3 DNA: TGTGCCAGCAGCCAAGAGATGGATACGCAGTATTTT.